This entry lists 27 T cell receptor beta chains sequenced from one sample in a study of T cells in Graves' hyperthyroidism and ophthalmopathy. Researchers amplified the TCR beta CDR3 regions from RNA transcripts. A set of HTBI primers served as the primers for a first-round RT-PCR of the TCR CDR3. Each CDR3 protein is one row after TCRdb ran MiXCR on the multiplex PCR reads. Here the sample spans fewer than 300,000 distinct CDR3 sequences, 12% to 15% being singletons. The sample comprised blood. Receptors originate from a woman in her 50s with Graves' hyperthyroidism that later progressed to Graves' ophthalmopathy.

This clonotype was seen ten or more times. This chain connects TRBV7-2 to TRBJ2-1; maybe TRBD2 (7 bases). Between the trimmed V and J ends, which lost 1 base and 8 bases, there was a span of 9 bases. This CDR3 spans 13 amino acids. The germline V gene has CDR1 SGHTA and CDR2 FQGNSA. The CDR3 DNA is TGTGCCAGCAGCTTAGGGGGGGGCCATGAGCAGTTCTTC. It codes for CASSLGGGHEQFF.

This clonotype was picked up a small number of times. The chain uses TRBV6-1 and TRBJ2-3; no clear D gene. This CDR3 is built from 14 residues. Trimming pared 3 bases from V and 2 bases from J, leaving 9 bases between. Germline CDR1 MNHNS, CDR2 SASEGT. The CDR3 coding sequence is TGTGCCAGCAGTGAGTCCTCCTACACAGATACGCAGTATTTT. Protein: CASSESSYTDTQYF.

The chain employs TRBV2 and TRBJ1-2; D is unresolved. V lost 6 bases and J lost 7, with 9 bases in between. The CDR3 has 11 residues. Per germline, CDR1 SNHLY and CDR2 FYNNEI. CDR3 amino acids: CASREDGGYTF. The CDR3, as DNA: TGTGCCAGCAGAGAGGACGGTGGCTACACCTTC.

The chain joins TRBV6-2 or TRBV6-3 to TRBJ1-6, with a possible D match to TRBD1 (6 bases). CDR1 is MNHEY and CDR2 is SVGEGT in the germline V gene. The CDR3 consists of 17 residues. Trimming took 8 bases from V and 5 from J, leaving 22 bases between them. CDR3 sequence: CASRPTFGTRDNSPLHF. The CDR3 bases are TGTGCCAGCCGACCCACCTTCGGGACACGAGATAATTCACCCCTCCACTTT.

This clonotype was found a few times. This chain joins TRBV19 and TRBJ1-5; D might be TRBD1 (5 bases). The germline V and J ends were trimmed by 3 bases and 5 bases, with 14 bases remaining between them. CDR1 is LNHDA, CDR2 SQIVND, per germline (reference sequence). The CDR3 contains 15 residues. The CDR3 bases are TGTGCCAGTAGTATGGGGCAGGGCGGGCATCAGCCCCAGCATTTT. It is translated as CASSMGQGGHQPQHF.

This clonotype occurred many times. This rearrangement joins TRBV10-3 to TRBJ2-5, with 14 bases identical to TRBD2. The trim removed 6 bases at V and 5 bases at J, leaving 8 bases unmatched. This CDR3 comprises 16 residues. CDR1 and CDR2 (germline): ENHRY, SYGVKD. The CDR3: CAIRGTSGRGGETQYF. In DNA, the CDR3 is TGTGCCATCAGAGGGACTAGCGGGAGAGGAGGGGAGACCCAGTACTTC.

In its sample, this clonotype was seen once. A read error may explain this, as a much larger clone is one base away. The chain carries TRBV2 and TRBJ2-1, with D hard to call. Per the germline V gene, CDR1 is SNHLY and CDR2 is FYNNEI. This CDR3 comprises 14 residues. V lost 6 bases and J lost 0, with 9 bases in between. The CDR3 protein is CASRFVSSYNEQFF. DNA for the CDR3: TGTGCCAGCAGGTTCGTCAGCTCCTACAATGAGCAGTTCTTC. Drawing the rest from reference TRBV2 and TRBJ2-1, the complete variable domain is EPEVTQTPSHQVTQMGQEVILRCVPISNHLYFYWYRQILGQKVEFLVSFYNNEISEKSEIFDDQFSVERPDGSNFTLKIRSTKLEDSAMYFCASRFVSSYNEQFFGPGTRLTVL.

This clonotype was seen only a few times. The chain employs TRBV4-1 and TRBJ2-5; 10 bases line up with TRBD1. Unmatched junction bases numbered 9, after V lost 3 bases and J lost 5 bases. The CDR3 sequence is 16 residues long. The germline V gene has CDR1 MGHRA and CDR2 YSYEKL. Here the CDR3 DNA reads TGCGCCAGCAGCCAGTACTGGGACAGGGGTCGGGAGACCCAGTACTTC. Its translation is CASSQYWDRGRETQYF.

This clonotype has more than one count but fewer than ten. This may stem from a read error, because a much larger clone lies one nucleotide away. The genes are TRBV6-2 or TRBV6-3 and TRBJ1-2, with D possibly being TRBD1 (6 bases). Germline V gene sequence: CDR1 MNHEY, CDR2 SVGEGT. CDR3 length: 14 amino acids. With 6 bases removed from V and 6 bases from J, the gap between germline ends came to 17 bases. This CDR3 is CASSNPGGVDGYTF. In DNA, the CDR3 is TGTGCCAGCAGCAATCCCGGGGGCGTCGATGGCTACACCTTC.

This clonotype came up many times. The gene calls are TRBV30 and TRBJ1-1; no reliable D call. There are 14 residues in the CDR3. V was shortened by 4 bases and J by 0 bases, with 12 bases between the two germline ends. Germline V gene sequence: CDR1 GTSNPN, CDR2 SVGIG (reference sequence). CDR3 nucleotide sequence: TGTGCCTGGAATCCAATAGGGATGAACACTGAAGCTTTCTTT. Encoded protein: CAWNPIGMNTEAFF. Together with reference TRBV30 and TRBJ1-1, the CDR3 gives the full variable domain: SQTIHQWPATLVQPVGSPLSLECTVEGTSNPNLYWYRQAAGRGLQLLFYSVGIGQISSEVPQNLSASRPQDRQFILSSKKLLLSDSGFYLCAWNPIGMNTEAFFGQGTRLTVV.

This clonotype was seen at least ten times. This sequence joins TRBV28 and TRBJ1-5; a weak D match, TRBD1 (5 bases). Trimming shortened V by 6 bases and J by 1 base, and 19 bases separated the two germline ends. Germline CDR1 and CDR2: MDHEN and SYDVKM. CDR3 length equals 17 residues. The CDR3 protein is CASSELLGTLSNQPQHF. The CDR3, as DNA: TGTGCCAGCAGCGAACTCTTGGGGACCTTGAGCAATCAGCCCCAGCATTTT.

At least ten counts were recorded for this clonotype. This sequence joins TRBV28 and TRBJ2-7; D not certain. With 10 bases removed from V and 0 bases from J, the gap between germline ends came to 10 bases. Germline V gives CDR1 MDHEN, CDR2 SYDVKM. This CDR3 region has 12 residues. CDR3 nucleotide sequence: TGTGCCACCTTTACAAGCTCCTACGAGCAGTACTTC. Translation: CATFTSSYEQYF. Using reference TRBV28 and TRBJ2-7 for the parts outside the CDR3, the full variable domain is DVKVTQSSRYLVKRTGEKVFLECVQDMDHENMFWYRQDPGLGLRLIYFSYDVKMKEKGDIPEGYSVSREKKERFSLILESASTNQTSMYLCATFTSSYEQYFGPGTRLTVT.

The rearrangement links TRBV7-8 to TRBJ1-6; D perhaps matches TRBD1 (5 bases). This CDR3 comprises 11 residues. V lost 3 bases, J lost 12 bases, and 6 bases lay in between. CDR1 is SGHVS, CDR2 FQNEAQ, per germline. CDR3 protein: CASSLGEPLHF. In nucleotides, the CDR3 is TGTGCCAGCAGCTTGGGGGAACCCCTCCACTTT.

This clonotype was recorded a few times. The V and J genes are TRBV20-1 and TRBJ2-7; TRBD2 agrees at 8 bases. This CDR3 is built from 15 residues. V trimming: 5 bases; J trimming: 4 bases; junction bases outside the gene matches: 13. Germline CDR1 DFQATT, CDR2 SNEGSKA (reference sequence). The CDR3, as DNA: TGCAGTGCTCATGAACCGGCGGGAGGTCTTTACGAGCAGTACTTC. This encodes CSAHEPAGGLYEQYF.

This clonotype occurred many times. CDR3 nucleotide sequence: TGTGCCTGGAGTGTAACCGGTTCAACTGAAGCTTTCTTT. Translation: CAWSVTGSTEAFF. J is TRBJ1-1 and V is TRBV30; D unresolved. The CDR3 is 13 amino acids. V was clipped by 0 bases and J by 5 bases, with 10 bases between them. Per germline, CDR1 GTSNPN and CDR2 SVGIG (reference sequence). Full variable domain (outside the CDR3, taken from reference TRBV30 and TRBJ1-1): SQTIHQWPATLVQPVGSPLSLECTVEGTSNPNLYWYRQAAGRGLQLLFYSVGIGQISSEVPQNLSASRPQDRQFILSSKKLLLSDSGFYLCAWSVTGSTEAFFGQGTRLTVV.

This chain uses TRBV10-3 with TRBJ1-2; the D gene is possibly TRBD1 (6 bases). V lost 11 bases, J lost 0 bases, and 13 bases lay in between. This CDR3 is 13 amino acids long. Germline CDR1 is ENHRY and CDR2 is SYGVKD. This CDR3 reads CAARGPANYGYTF. CDR3 nucleotides: TGTGCCGCCAGGGGTCCCGCTAACTATGGCTACACCTTC.

This sequence joins TRBV6-1 and TRBJ2-3; 14 bases agree with TRBD2. V trimming: 5 bases; J trimming: 2 bases; junction bases outside the gene matches: 9. This CDR3 is 18 amino acids long. Looked up from germline, CDR1 is MNHNS and CDR2 is SASEGT. The CDR3 nucleotides are TGTGCCAGCAGTTCGCCGGGACTAGCGGGGGCCCTCACAGATACGCAGTATTTT. Amino acid sequence: CASSSPGLAGALTDTQYF.

This clonotype was picked up many times. This chain connects TRBV5-1 to TRBJ1-1, with D possibly matching TRBD1 (6 bases). The CDR3 sequence is 13 residues long. Deletions cut 4 bases from V and 6 bases from J, with 13 bases between. Germline CDR1 is SGHRS and CDR2 is YFSETQ. The CDR3 DNA reads TGCGCCAGCAGCGAGCAGGACAGCGCTGAAGCTTTCTTT. Encoded protein: CASSEQDSAEAFF.

Ten or more counts support this clonotype. The CDR3 region is CASSLGLAGDVEQFF. As DNA, the CDR3 is TGCGCCAGCAGCTTGGGACTAGCGGGAGATGTAGAGCAGTTCTTC. This chain joins TRBV5-1 and TRBJ2-1; TRBD2 agrees at 12 bases. V gave up 0 bases and J gave up 10 bases; unmatched junction bases: 5. Germline CDR1 SGHRS, CDR2 YFSETQ. The CDR3 is made up of 15 amino acids.

This clonotype was counted ten times or more. The chain carries TRBV28 and TRBJ1-1, with unresolved D. Deletions cut 3 bases from V and 9 bases from J, with 8 bases between. This CDR3 is 11 amino acids long. The germline CDR1 and CDR2 sequences are MDHEN and SYDVKM. The CDR3 is CASSFGLKAFF. CDR3 DNA: TGTGCCAGCAGTTTCGGGCTAAAAGCTTTCTTT.

This clonotype was counted ten times or more. V and J are TRBV27 and TRBJ1-1; D may be TRBD1 (6 bases). Between the trimmed V and J ends, which lost 3 bases and 5 bases, there was a span of 22 bases. The CDR3 runs to 17 residues. In germline, CDR1 is MNHEY, CDR2 SMNVEV (reference sequence). CDR3 nucleotides: TGTGCCAGCAGTTTGCCCAGGGTAGTCGGGAGGGGGACTGAAGCTTTCTTT. Its protein product is CASSLPRVVGRGTEAFF.

In its sample, this clonotype was seen many times. The genes are TRBV15 and TRBJ2-1; D might be TRBD2 (6 bases). CDR3 length: 17 amino acids. CDR1 and CDR2 from the germline V gene are LNHNV and YYDKDF (reference sequence). V lost 0 bases and J lost 0, with 12 bases in between. CDR3 nucleotides: TGTGCCACCAGCAGAGATCGGCGGGGACGCTCCTACAATGAGCAGTTCTTC. This codes for CATSRDRRGRSYNEQFF.

The J gene is TRBJ2-7, the V gene TRBV5-4; 7 bases agree with TRBD2. Germline V CDR1 and CDR2: SGHNT, YYREEE (reference sequence). The CDR3 is 14 residues long. Trimming cost V 2 bases and J 3 bases; bases outside gene matches: 5. This CDR3 is CASSFQGGSYEQYF. CDR3 in DNA: TGTGCCAGCAGCTTCCAGGGAGGGAGCTACGAGCAGTACTTC.

The chain couples TRBV4-2 to TRBJ1-2; TRBD1 might be the D (5 bases). This CDR3 comprises 15 residues. Trimming stripped 1 base from V and 2 bases from J, with 11 bases between. Germline-derived CDR1 and CDR2 are LGHNA and YNFKEQ. The CDR3 sequence: CASSQGGDLNYGYTF. The CDR3 nucleotides read TGTGCCAGCAGCCAAGGAGGGGATTTAAACTATGGCTACACCTTC.

This clonotype was counted between two and nine times. The chain joins TRBV9 to TRBJ1-1; the D is unclear. V was shortened by 0 bases and J by 5 bases, with 20 bases between the two germline ends. CDR1 is SGDLS, CDR2 YYNGEE, per germline. CDR3 length: 17 amino acids. CDR3 sequence: CASSVAGQAGLNTEAFF. In DNA form, the CDR3 reads TGTGCCAGCAGCGTAGCTGGGCAGGCGGGATTAAATACTGAAGCTTTCTTT.

This clonotype showed up many times. V gene TRBV12-3 or TRBV12-4 combines with J gene TRBJ2-7; D possibly corresponds to TRBD1 (5 bases). The CDR3 covers 12 residues. V dropped 5 bases and J dropped 6 bases, with 11 bases sitting between them. CDR3 nucleotide sequence: TGTGCCAGCAGTCTTTGGGGCCGCGAGCAGTACTTC. This sequence encodes CASSLWGREQYF.

Worth noting for this clonotype: A much larger clone is a single base away; this may be a read error. The chain links TRBV18 to TRBJ2-5, with D hard to call. The CDR3 extends over 11 amino acids. The V end lost 6 bases, the J end lost 5 bases, and 7 bases lay between the germline ends. CDR1 is KGHSH and CDR2 is LQKENI in the germline V gene. DNA of the CDR3: TGTGCCAGCTCCCCCTGGGAGACCCAGTACTTC. Its translation: CASSPWETQYF.